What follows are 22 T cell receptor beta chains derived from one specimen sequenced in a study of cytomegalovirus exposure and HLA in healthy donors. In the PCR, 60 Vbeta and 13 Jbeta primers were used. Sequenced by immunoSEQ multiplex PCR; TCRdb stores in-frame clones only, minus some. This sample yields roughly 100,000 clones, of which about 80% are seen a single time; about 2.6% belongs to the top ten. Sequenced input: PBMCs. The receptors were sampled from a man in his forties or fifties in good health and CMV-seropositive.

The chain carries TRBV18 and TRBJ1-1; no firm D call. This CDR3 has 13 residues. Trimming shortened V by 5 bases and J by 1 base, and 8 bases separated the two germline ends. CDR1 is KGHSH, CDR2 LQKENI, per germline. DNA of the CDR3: TGTGCCAGCTCATCAACCGGGAACACTGAAGCTTTCTTT. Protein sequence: CASSSTGNTEAFF.

CDR3 amino acids: CASRTANTEAFF. CDR3 DNA sequence: TGTGCCAGCAGGACAGCGAACACTGAAGCTTTCTTT. The chain employs TRBV2 and TRBJ1-1, with D perhaps matching TRBD1 (5 bases). V was cut by 6 bases and J by 1 base, with 6 bases left in between. The CDR3 is 12 residues long. Germline-derived CDR1 and CDR2 are SNHLY and FYNNEI.

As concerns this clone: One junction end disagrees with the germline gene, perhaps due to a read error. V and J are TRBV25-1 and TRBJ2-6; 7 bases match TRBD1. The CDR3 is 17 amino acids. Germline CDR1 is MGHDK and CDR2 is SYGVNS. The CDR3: CASSPSGTASGANGLTF. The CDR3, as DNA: TGTGCCAGCAGTCCCTCCGGGACAGCCTCTGGGGCCAACGGCCTGACTTTC.

The CDR3 sequence: CASSQDQRGGPRWDTEAFF. The CDR3 DNA reads as TGTGCCAGCAGCCAGGACCAAAGGGGGGGTCCGAGGTGGGACACTGAAGCTTTCTTT. The chain combines TRBV7-6 with TRBJ1-1; maybe TRBD1 (6 bases). Germline V gene sequence: CDR1 SGHVS, CDR2 FNYEAQ. The CDR3 has 19 amino acids. With 5 bases removed from V and 3 bases from J, the gap between germline ends came to 28 bases.

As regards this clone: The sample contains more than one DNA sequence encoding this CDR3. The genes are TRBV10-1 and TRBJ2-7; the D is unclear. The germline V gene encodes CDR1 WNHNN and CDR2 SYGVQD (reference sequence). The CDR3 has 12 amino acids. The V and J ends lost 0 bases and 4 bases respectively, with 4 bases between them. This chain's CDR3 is CASSESGYEQYF. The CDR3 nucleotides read TGCGCCAGCAGTGAGTCCGGGTACGAGCAGTACTTC.

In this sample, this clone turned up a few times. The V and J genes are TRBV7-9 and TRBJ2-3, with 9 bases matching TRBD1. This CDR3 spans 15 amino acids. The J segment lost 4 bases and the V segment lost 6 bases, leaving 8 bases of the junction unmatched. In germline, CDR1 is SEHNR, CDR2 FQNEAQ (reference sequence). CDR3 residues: CASSLIRQGADTQYF. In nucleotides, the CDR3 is TGTGCCAGCAGTTTAATTCGACAGGGGGCAGATACGCAGTATTTT.

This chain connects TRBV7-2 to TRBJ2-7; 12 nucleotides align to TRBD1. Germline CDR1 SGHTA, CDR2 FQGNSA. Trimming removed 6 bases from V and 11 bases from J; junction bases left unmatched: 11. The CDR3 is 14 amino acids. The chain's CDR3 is CASSWRGQGAEKYF. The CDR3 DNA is TGTGCCAGCAGTTGGAGGGGACAGGGGGCAGAAAAGTACTTC.

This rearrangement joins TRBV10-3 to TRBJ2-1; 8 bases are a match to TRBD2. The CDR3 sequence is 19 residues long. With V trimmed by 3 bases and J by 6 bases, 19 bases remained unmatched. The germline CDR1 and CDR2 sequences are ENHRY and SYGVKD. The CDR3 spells CAISDPRGGLYRKFNEQFF. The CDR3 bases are TGTGCCATCAGTGACCCCCGGGGGGGCCTATATCGAAAGTTCAATGAGCAGTTCTTC.

CDR3 bases: TGCGCCAGCAGCCAAGATCCTTACAGGCTCAATCAGCCCCAGCATTTT. Protein product: CASSQDPYRLNQPQHF. J is TRBJ1-5 and V is TRBV4-1; perhaps TRBD1 as D (5 bases). Germline loops: CDR1 MGHRA, CDR2 YSYEKL. Between the trimmed V and J ends, which lost 0 bases and 3 bases, there was a span of 12 bases. The CDR3 spans 16 residues.

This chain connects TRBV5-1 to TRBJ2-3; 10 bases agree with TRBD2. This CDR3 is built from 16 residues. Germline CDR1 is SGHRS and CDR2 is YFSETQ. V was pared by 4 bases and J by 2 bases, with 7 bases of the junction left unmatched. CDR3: CASSAGTSEDTDTQYF. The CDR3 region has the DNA TGCGCCAGCAGCGCCGGGACTAGCGAGGACACAGATACGCAGTATTTT. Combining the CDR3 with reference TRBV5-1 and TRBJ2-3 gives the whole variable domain KAGVTQTPRYLIKTRGQQVTLSCSPISGHRSVSWYQQTPGQGLQFLFEYFSETQRNKGNFPGRFSGRQFSNSRSEMNVSTLELGDSALYLCASSAGTSEDTDTQYFGPGTRLTVL.

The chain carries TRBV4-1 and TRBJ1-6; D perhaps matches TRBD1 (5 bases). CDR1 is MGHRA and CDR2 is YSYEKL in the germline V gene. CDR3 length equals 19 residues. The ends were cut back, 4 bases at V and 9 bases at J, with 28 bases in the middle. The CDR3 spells CASSLQGRQGRDMPSPLHF. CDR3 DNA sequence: TGCGCCAGCAGCCTCCAGGGAAGACAAGGGCGAGATATGCCTTCACCCCTCCACTTT.

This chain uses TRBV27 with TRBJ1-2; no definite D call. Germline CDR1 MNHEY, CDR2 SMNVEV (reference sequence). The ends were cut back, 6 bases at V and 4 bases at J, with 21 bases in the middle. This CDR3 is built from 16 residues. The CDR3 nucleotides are TGTGCCAGCAGACCCGCGGGCCTCGTGAATCTCTATGGCTACACCTTC. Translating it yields CASRPAGLVNLYGYTF.

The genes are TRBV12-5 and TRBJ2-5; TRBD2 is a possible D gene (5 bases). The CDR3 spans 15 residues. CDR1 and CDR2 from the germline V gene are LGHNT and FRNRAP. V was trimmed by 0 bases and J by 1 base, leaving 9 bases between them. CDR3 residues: CASGLVLSGQETQYF. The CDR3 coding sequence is TGTGCTAGTGGTTTGGTATTAAGCGGCCAAGAGACCCAGTACTTC.

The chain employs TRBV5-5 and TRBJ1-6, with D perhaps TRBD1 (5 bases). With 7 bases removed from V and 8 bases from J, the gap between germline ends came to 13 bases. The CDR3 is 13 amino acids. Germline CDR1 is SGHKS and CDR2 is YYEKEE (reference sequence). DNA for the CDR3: TGTGCCAGCGGAGGGGTTGTTGATTCACCCCTCCACTTT. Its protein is CASGGVVDSPLHF.

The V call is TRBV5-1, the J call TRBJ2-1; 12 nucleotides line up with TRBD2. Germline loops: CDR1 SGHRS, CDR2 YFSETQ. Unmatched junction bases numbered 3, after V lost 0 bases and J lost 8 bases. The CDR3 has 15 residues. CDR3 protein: CASSLASGGADEQFF. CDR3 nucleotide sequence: TGCGCCAGCAGCTTGGCTAGCGGGGGGGCCGATGAGCAGTTCTTC. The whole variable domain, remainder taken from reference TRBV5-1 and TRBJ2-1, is KAGVTQTPRYLIKTRGQQVTLSCSPISGHRSVSWYQQTPGQGLQFLFEYFSETQRNKGNFPGRFSGRQFSNSRSEMNVSTLELGDSALYLCASSLASGGADEQFFGPGTRLTVL.

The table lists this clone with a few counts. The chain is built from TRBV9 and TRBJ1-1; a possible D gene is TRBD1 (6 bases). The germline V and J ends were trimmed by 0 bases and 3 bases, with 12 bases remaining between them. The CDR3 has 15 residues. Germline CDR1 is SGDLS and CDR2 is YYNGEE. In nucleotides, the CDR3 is TGTGCCAGCAGCGTAGAGGGGGTGGGATACACTGAAGCTTTCTTT. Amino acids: CASSVEGVGYTEAFF.

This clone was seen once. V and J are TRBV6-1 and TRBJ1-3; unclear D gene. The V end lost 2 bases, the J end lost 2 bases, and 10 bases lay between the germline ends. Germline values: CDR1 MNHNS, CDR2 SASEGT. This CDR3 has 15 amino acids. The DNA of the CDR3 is TGTGCCAGCAGTGAATTGAGCGGGGCTGGAAACACCATATATTTT. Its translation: CASSELSGAGNTIYF.

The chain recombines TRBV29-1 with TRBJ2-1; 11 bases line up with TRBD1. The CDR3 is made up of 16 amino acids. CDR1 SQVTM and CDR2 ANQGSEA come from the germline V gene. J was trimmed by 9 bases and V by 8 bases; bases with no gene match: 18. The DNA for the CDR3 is TGCAGCTTCCGACTCTGGGGACAGGGGGATTCGGGTGAGCAGTTCTTC. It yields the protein CSFRLWGQGDSGEQFF.

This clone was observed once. CDR3 sequence reads: CASSSRDSSDTQYF. The CDR3 DNA follows: TGTGCCAGCAGCTCCAGGGACTCGTCAGATACGCAGTATTTT. The chain joins TRBV5-5 to TRBJ2-3; tentative D call: TRBD2 (6 bases). Trimming shortened V by 3 bases and J by 4 bases, and 12 bases separated the two germline ends. This CDR3 comprises 14 residues. Germline V gene sequence: CDR1 SGHKS, CDR2 YYEKEE (reference sequence). Using reference TRBV5-5 and TRBJ2-3 for the parts outside the CDR3, the full variable domain is DAGVTQSPTHLIKTRGQQVTLRCSPISGHKSVSWYQQVLGQGPQFIFQYYEKEERGRGNFPDRFSARQFPNYSSELNVNALLLGDSALYLCASSSRDSSDTQYFGPGTRLTVL.

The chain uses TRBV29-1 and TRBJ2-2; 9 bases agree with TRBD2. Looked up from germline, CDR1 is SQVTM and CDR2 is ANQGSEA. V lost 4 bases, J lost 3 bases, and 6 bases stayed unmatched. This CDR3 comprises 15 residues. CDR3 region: CSVGASGTDTGELFF. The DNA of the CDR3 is TGCAGCGTTGGTGCTAGCGGGACCGACACCGGGGAGCTGTTTTTT.

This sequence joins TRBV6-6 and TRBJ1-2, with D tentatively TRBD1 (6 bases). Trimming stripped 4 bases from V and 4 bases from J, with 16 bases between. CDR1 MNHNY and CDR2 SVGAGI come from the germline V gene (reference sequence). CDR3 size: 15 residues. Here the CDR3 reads CASSFEPTGLYGYTF. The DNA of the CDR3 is TGTGCCAGCAGTTTCGAGCCGACAGGACTCTATGGCTACACCTTC.

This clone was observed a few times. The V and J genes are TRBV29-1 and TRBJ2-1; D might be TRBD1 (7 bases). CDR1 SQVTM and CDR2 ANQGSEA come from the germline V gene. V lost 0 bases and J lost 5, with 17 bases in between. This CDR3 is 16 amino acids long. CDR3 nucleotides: TGCAGCGTTGAAGATTATGTGGAGGGGGCCAACAATGAGCAGTTCTTC. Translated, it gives CSVEDYVEGANNEQFF.